These T cell receptor beta chains were read from a single sample in a study of blood T cell repertoires in COVID-19. Measured with immunoSEQ multiplex PCR; TCRdb has only the in-frame clones, and not every one. The sample includes around 180,000 clones, more than 75% of them seen just once. Sequenced sample: peripheral blood. Source of these receptors: a human donor in a cohort sampled during active COVID-19. Each CDR3 is given with its conserved first and last residue.

TRBJ2-7	TRBV5-6	CASARTGGNAYEQYF
TRBJ2-3	TRBV2	CASSVLTGTDTQYF
TRBJ2-7	TRBV7-2	CASSSSDRIYEQYF
TRBJ2-1	TRBV20-1	CSASWASGSYNEQFF
TRBJ2-3	TRBV6-6	CASSYSTNTDTQYF
TRBJ2-3	TRBV7-2	CASSPPGNFGTDTQYF
TRBJ2-7	TRBV2	CASSVGLAGLGEQYF
TRBJ2-7	TRBV7-6	CASSSGEPYEQYF
TRBJ2-7	TRBV5-6	CASSLASGVEQYF
TRBJ2-1	TRBV7-2	CASSLRLAGVGSSYNEQFF
TRBJ2-7	TRBV27	CASRTSGSTYEQYF
TRBJ1-2	TRBV3-1/TRBV3-2	CASRPTGDYGYTF
TRBJ2-5	TRBV15	CATGGGAEGTQYF
TRBJ2-2	TRBV7-2	CASSLRRADPGELFF
TRBJ1-1	TRBV25-1	CASSGGGRMNTEAFF
TRBJ2-4	TRBV21-1	CASSFTSKKGHKVAKNIQYF
TRBJ1-6	TRBV3-1/TRBV3-2	CASSHGGLYNSPLHF
TRBJ2-2	TRBV18	CASSPPTNTGELFF
TRBJ2-1	TRBV3-1/TRBV3-2	CASSPNTAGINEQFF
TRBJ2-1	TRBV5-4	CASSFPSGETNEQFF
TRBJ2-2	TRBV19	CASSQSGQGWAGELFF
TRBJ2-5	TRBV18	CASSPLQAQETQYF
TRBJ2-3	TRBV7-6	CASSLTAGILSTDTQYF
TRBJ1-2	TRBV24-1	CATSDMGRGYGYTF
TRBJ2-2	TRBV5-1	CASSLNGYTGELFF
TRBJ2-7	TRBV6-2/TRBV6-3	CASSPGLAGVEGQYF
TRBJ2-5	TRBV9	CASSATSVETQYF
TRBJ1-2	TRBV30	CAWTYRGQGYGYTF
TRBJ2-3	TRBV24-1	CATSDAGLASTDTQYF
TRBJ1-5	TRBV6-5	CASRATGNSNQPQHF
TRBJ2-7	TRBV6-5	CASRDRVWGEQYF
TRBJ2-7	TRBV4-1	CASSQDPAGFYEQYF
TRBJ1-2	TRBV19	CASSPPGPSGYTF
TRBJ2-3	TRBV15	CATSRRDRGSTDTQYF
TRBJ1-2	TRBV19	CASSTGLHGYTF
TRBJ2-5	TRBV27	CASSTTQGSRETQYF
TRBJ2-7	TRBV5-1	CASSLAVWDRTAEQYF
TRBJ1-4	TRBV2	CASDRFPGEKLFF
TRBJ1-5	TRBV9	CASSVEDNQPQHF
TRBJ2-7	TRBV7-8	CASSPRDFSYEQYF
TRBJ2-7	TRBV4-2	CASSQDRGGGLGIEQYF
TRBJ2-7	TRBV9	CASSVRTGGDEQYF
TRBJ1-1	TRBV6-6	CASSQLYGTPNTEAFF
TRBJ2-7	TRBV18	CASSQGQGYEQYF
TRBJ1-1	TRBV12-2	CASRLGGLGEAFF
TRBJ2-7	TRBV7-2	CASSLGTGPYEQYF